The entry that follows covers one T cell receptor (beta chain) sequence. Its antigen remains unidentified. V lost 5 bases, J lost 3 bases, and 10 bases lay in between. Looked up from germline, CDR1 is LNHDA and CDR2 is SQIVND (reference sequence). The CDR3 is made up of 13 amino acids. Clones were read by immunoSEQ multiplex PCR, and TCRdb kept only the in-frame ones, dropping some. The data show 55,000 to 75,000 clones, with around 84% seen just once and about 1% held by the top ten. The sample comes from a study of OX40 agonist ivuxolimab in advanced cancers. Findings and limits, study-wide: Partial responders at 0.1-3.0 mg/kg showed near-lowest clonal expansion.

Exclusion applied to patients with autoimmune disease history or systemic immunosuppression. The receptor comes from an adult with an advanced solid tumor such as melanoma, head and neck, liver or kidney cancer. The sample in question was CD4+ or CD8+ T cells sorted from blood, obtained in a trial of the OX40 agonist ivuxolimab. The chain combines TRBV19 with TRBJ2-5, with D perhaps matching TRBD2 (5 bases). The CDR3 DNA sequence: TGTGCCAGTAGTGTGGACTCAGAAGAGACCCAGTACTTC. Its protein product is CASSVDSEETQYF. Supplemented by reference TRBV19 and TRBJ2-5, the full variable domain reads DGGITQSPKYLFRKEGQNVTLSCEQNLNHDAMYWYRQDPGQGLRLIYYSQIVNDFQKGDIAEGYSVSREKKESFPLTVTSAQKNPTAFYLCASSVDSEETQYFGPGTRLLVL.